The present entry profiles one T cell receptor (beta chain) with its context. The data were obtained in a study of T cell responses to AZD1222 COVID-19 vaccine. The table came from immunoSEQ multiplex PCR; TCRdb's copy has only in-frame clones and leaves some out. This table has 140,000 to 150,000 clones, approximately 85% appearing once. The V gene end was trimmed by 3 bases and the J gene end by 2 bases; junction bases not matched to a gene: 5. The CDR3 contains 16 residues. Germline loops: CDR1 MGHRA, CDR2 YSYEKL. The specimen was peripheral blood, collected on day 0 of MenACWY control vaccination. The rearrangement links TRBV4-1 to TRBJ1-5; 9 bases are a match to TRBD1. The receptor comes from an adult in good health. CDR3 sequence reads: CASSHTGGQGNQPQHF. CDR3 in DNA: TGCGCCAGCAGCCATACAGGGGGCCAGGGCAATCAGCCCCAGCATTTT.